This TCR beta chain was found in a study of cytomegalovirus exposure and HLA in healthy donors. Data came from immunoSEQ multiplex PCR; TCRdb stores just in-frame clones and leaves some out. The table records about 160,000 clones, around 96% of them present only once. The donors were in the approximately 120-subject validation cohort; that cohort was separate from the approximately 670-subject first cohort. Study-level results: Researchers reported that three CMV-associated chains were confirmed in vitro as CMV antigen-specific.

With regard to this clone: No antigen is known for it.

In germline, CDR1 is SGHNT, CDR2 YYREEE (reference sequence). The J segment lost 5 bases and the V segment lost 4 bases, leaving 4 bases of the junction unmatched. The CDR3 contains 15 residues. V and J are TRBV5-4 and TRBJ2-1, with 12 nucleotides matching TRBD2. Sequenced material: PBMCs. This receptor was obtained from a woman aged 18-29 years in good health and CMV-seronegative. The CDR3 DNA sequence: TGTGCCAGCAGCCCTAGGACTAGCGGGGACAATGAGCAGTTCTTC. Translating gives CASSPRTSGDNEQFF.